These 24 T cell receptor beta chains came from one sample sequenced in a study of blood T cell repertoires in COVID-19. Clones were sequenced by immunoSEQ multiplex PCR, and TCRdb holds only the in-frame ones, with some missing. The sample lists under 300,000 clones, approximately 78% occurring once. The sequenced sample consisted of peripheral blood. The receptors come from a woman between 18 and 29 years old with acute or convalescent COVID-19.

This chain connects TRBV10-3 to TRBJ2-2; 8 bases are a match to TRBD1. Germline V gene sequence: CDR1 ENHRY, CDR2 SYGVKD. Germline trimming cut 9 bases from V and 7 bases from J; bases unmatched to any gene: 7. The length of the CDR3 is 13 residues. CDR3 residues: CAISDREDGELFF. The DNA of the CDR3 is TGTGCCATTTCGGACAGGGAGGACGGGGAGCTGTTTTTT.

The CDR3 is CASSKERRGREKLFF. DNA of the CDR3: TGTGCCAGCAGCAAAGAGAGAAGGGGGCGTGAAAAACTGTTTTTT. The chain employs TRBV21-1 and TRBJ1-4; TRBD1, the D gene given by the table, was not confirmed from the DNA. TRBV21-1 is assigned pseudogene status. The CDR3 totals 15 residues.

The genes are TRBV7-8 and TRBJ1-1; D is unclear. CDR1 is SGHVS and CDR2 is FQNEAQ in the germline V gene. Trimming removed 2 bases at V and 0 bases at J, with 13 bases between. The length of the CDR3 is 16 residues. The CDR3 DNA reads as TGTGCCAGCAGCTTAACTGACTCCGGGTTGAACACTGAAGCTTTCTTT. Translating gives CASSLTDSGLNTEAFF.

The chain has TRBV6-5 and TRBJ2-2; D may be TRBD2 (5 bases). CDR1 and CDR2 (germline): MNHEY, SVGAGI. Trimming cost V 6 bases and J 6 bases, with 14 bases left between them. The CDR3 sequence is 14 residues long. CDR3 residues: CASRLVAPSGELFF. The CDR3 DNA is TGTGCCAGCAGACTAGTTGCCCCATCCGGGGAGCTGTTTTTT.

The chain employs TRBV12-3 or TRBV12-4 and TRBJ1-5, with D maybe TRBD1 (6 bases). CDR3 size: 13 residues. The V gene lost 9 bases and the J gene lost 4 bases, with 13 bases spanning the gap. Here the CDR3 DNA reads TGTGCCAGTCAGGGGCAGGGTAATCAGCCCCAGCATTTT. Translated, it gives CASQGQGNQPQHF.

The rearrangement uses TRBV30 and TRBJ1-3, with D unresolved. Germline V gene lookup returns CDR1 GTSNPN and CDR2 SVGIG (reference sequence). This CDR3 has 15 amino acids. V lost 5 bases and J 2 bases, leaving 16 bases between the germline ends. CDR3 loop: CAWDQQPGPGNTIYF. CDR3 coding DNA: TGTGCCTGGGATCAACAGCCAGGTCCTGGAAACACCATATATTTT. The full variable domain, its missing parts supplied by reference TRBV30 and TRBJ1-3, is SQTIHQWPATLVQPVGSPLSLECTVEGTSNPNLYWYRQAAGRGLQLLFYSVGIGQISSEVPQNLSASRPQDRQFILSSKKLLLSDSGFYLCAWDQQPGPGNTIYFGEGSWLTVV.

The chain recombines TRBV5-1 with TRBJ2-1, with no clear D. The V end lost 2 bases, the J end lost 6 bases, and 12 bases lay between the germline ends. Germline assignment: CDR1 SGHRS and CDR2 YFSETQ. The CDR3 loop spans 14 amino acids. DNA of the CDR3: TGCGCCAGCAGCTTACCTACCACCACCAATGAGCAGTTCTTC. Protein: CASSLPTTTNEQFF.

The CDR3 is CASGRQGNEQYF. The CDR3 coding sequence is TGTGCTAGTGGTCGCCAGGGGAACGAGCAGTACTTC. The chain couples TRBV12-5 to TRBJ2-7; tentative D call: TRBD1 (6 bases). In germline, CDR1 is LGHNT, CDR2 FRNRAP. This CDR3 is built from 12 residues. Trimming left V 5 bases short and J 5 bases short, with 10 bases between.

The CDR3 sequence: CASSGGGEGGLRYGYTF. CDR3 nucleotide sequence: TGTGCCAGCAGCGGCGGAGGGGAAGGGGGCTTACGCTATGGCTACACCTTC. The rearrangement joins TRBV5-5 to TRBJ1-2; 7 bases fit TRBD1. This CDR3 is 17 amino acids long. V was pared by 4 bases and J by 4 bases, with 16 bases of the junction left unmatched. Germline V gives CDR1 SGHKS, CDR2 YYEKEE (reference sequence).

The chain has TRBV27 and TRBJ1-5; 8 bases line up with TRBD1. The trim removed 6 bases at V and 4 bases at J, leaving 8 bases unmatched. This CDR3 comprises 15 residues. Germline values: CDR1 MNHEY, CDR2 SMNVEV (reference sequence). The CDR3 DNA follows: TGTGCCAGCAGCCTCCAGGGGGCGTTTAATCAGCCCCAGCATTTT. Encoded protein: CASSLQGAFNQPQHF.

The chain couples TRBV4-3 to TRBJ2-3; D might be TRBD1 (5 bases). Germline assignment: CDR1 LGHNA and CDR2 YSLEER. This CDR3 comprises 18 residues. Trimming left V 1 base short and J 5 bases short, with 22 bases between. CDR3 sequence: CASSQVVRGRTIRDTQYF. The CDR3 DNA follows: TGCGCCAGCAGCCAAGTCGTTAGGGGTCGAACAATTCGAGATACGCAGTATTTT.

The genes are TRBV9 and TRBJ2-1, with 12 bases matching TRBD2. J gave up 8 bases and V 3 bases, and 6 bases lay outside the gene matches. The CDR3 length is 15 residues. CDR1 SGDLS and CDR2 YYNGEE come from the germline V gene. The CDR3 nucleotides are TGTGCCAGCAGCGGACTAGCGGGAGAGATCGATGAGCAGTTCTTC. It specifies CASSGLAGEIDEQFF.

The V and J genes are TRBV28 and TRBJ1-1, with 11 bases that match TRBD1. This CDR3 is 15 amino acids long. CDR1 is MDHEN, CDR2 SYDVKM, per germline. V lost 5 bases, J lost 3 bases, and 5 bases stayed unmatched. CDR3 nucleotide sequence: TGTGCCAGCAGTCCGGACAGGGGGCCGGACACTGAAGCTTTCTTT. Its translation: CASSPDRGPDTEAFF.

The chain joins TRBV29-1 to TRBJ1-1; 10 positions match TRBD1. V lost 5 bases, J lost 4 bases, and 13 bases stayed unmatched. This CDR3 is built from 16 residues. Germline V gene lookup returns CDR1 SQVTM and CDR2 ANQGSEA. CDR3 sequence: CSVTGTGEDSGTEAFF. CDR3 bases: TGCAGCGTTACTGGGACAGGGGAAGATTCTGGCACTGAAGCTTTCTTT.

The chain couples TRBV6-5 to TRBJ1-1, with D possibly being TRBD1 (5 bases). Germline CDR1 reads MNHEY; CDR2 reads SVGAGI. With 0 bases removed from V and 4 bases from J, the gap between germline ends came to 12 bases. The CDR3 spans 15 residues. The CDR3 coding sequence is TGTGCCAGCAGTTACTCGGGGCAGGGAAGCACTGAAGCTTTCTTT. It is translated as CASSYSGQGSTEAFF.

V gene TRBV19 combines with J gene TRBJ2-5; tentative D call: TRBD2 (6 bases). This CDR3 spans 15 amino acids. The germline V and J ends were trimmed by 2 bases and 5 bases, with 15 bases remaining between them. In germline, CDR1 is LNHDA, CDR2 SQIVND (reference sequence). The CDR3, as DNA: TGTGCCAGTAGTATAAGCCACGGGGGTCGGGAGACCCAGTACTTC. Translating it yields CASSISHGGRETQYF.

The chain uses TRBV11-3 and TRBJ1-3; 9 bases are shared with TRBD1. V was clipped by 5 bases and J by 2 bases; unmatched bases: 4. CDR1 and CDR2 from the germline V gene are SGHNT and YENEEA. CDR3 length: 15 residues. CDR3: CASSAGTGTGNTIYF. CDR3 nucleotides: TGTGCCAGCAGCGCCGGGACAGGGACTGGAAACACCATATATTTT.

V gene TRBV7-9 combines with J gene TRBJ2-4; 10 bases are a match to TRBD2. The J segment lost 2 bases and the V segment lost 7 bases, leaving 5 bases of the junction unmatched. This CDR3 is built from 15 residues. The germline V gene encodes CDR1 SEHNR and CDR2 FQNEAQ (reference sequence). CDR3: CASTQREGPKNIQYF. In DNA, the CDR3 is TGTGCCAGCACCCAGCGGGAGGGCCCCAAAAACATTCAGTACTTC.

The chain has TRBV30 and TRBJ1-4; TRBD1 agrees at 7 bases. Germline trimming cut 2 bases from V and 0 bases from J; bases unmatched to any gene: 3. Germline V CDR1 and CDR2: GTSNPN, SVGIG (reference sequence). The CDR3 contains 15 residues. The CDR3 reads CAWSRTGATNEKLFF. The CDR3 nucleotides read TGTGCCTGGAGTCGGACAGGCGCAACTAATGAAAAACTGTTTTTT.

V is TRBV4-1 and J is TRBJ2-7; the match to TRBD2 covers 8 bases. Germline loops: CDR1 MGHRA, CDR2 YSYEKL. The J segment lost 2 bases and the V segment lost 6 bases, leaving 15 bases of the junction unmatched. The CDR3 loop spans 17 amino acids. As DNA, the CDR3 is TGCGCCAGCAGACGTTCTCCCGAACTAGCGGTCACCTACGAGCAGTACTTC. This sequence encodes CASRRSPELAVTYEQYF.

The V gene is TRBV30, the J gene TRBJ1-2; D unclear. The CDR3 is 12 residues long. V lost 2 bases and J 4 bases, leaving 8 bases between the germline ends. Germline CDR1 reads GTSNPN; CDR2 reads SVGIG (reference sequence). This CDR3 reads CAWSLSGYGYTF. The CDR3 coding sequence is TGTGCCTGGAGTTTAAGCGGCTATGGCTACACCTTC.

This chain links TRBV11-2 with TRBJ2-2; 10 nucleotides agree with TRBD2. Per the germline V gene, CDR1 is SGHAT and CDR2 is FQNNGV. The CDR3 length is 14 residues. The V segment lost 4 bases and the J segment 7 bases; nucleotides outside the gene matches: 3. The CDR3 nucleotides read TGTGCCAGCAGCTCGCGACTAGCGGGCGGGGAGCTGTTTTTT. Encoded protein: CASSSRLAGGELFF.

The chain couples TRBV2 to TRBJ2-2; D gene unclear. The CDR3 spans 15 residues. Germline V gives CDR1 SNHLY, CDR2 FYNNEI. The ends were cut back, 6 bases at V and 0 bases at J, with 11 bases in the middle. The DNA for the CDR3 is TGTGCCAGCAGGTCAGAAACCACGAACACCGGGGAGCTGTTTTTT. This encodes CASRSETTNTGELFF.

Only one count was recorded for this clone. The gene calls are TRBV7-2 and TRBJ1-2; D remains ambiguous. The CDR3 consists of 12 residues. Per germline, CDR1 SGHTA and CDR2 FQGNSA. V gave up 1 base and J gave up 5 bases, with 5 bases separating them. The CDR3 nucleotides read TGTGCCAGCAGCTTAGTCCAGTATGGCTACACCTTC. It is translated as CASSLVQYGYTF.